One sample yielded the 4 T cell receptor beta chains listed below, sequenced in a study of shared clonotypes between healthy human individuals. Profiled with immunoSEQ multiplex PCR; TCRdb holds only in-frame clones, not every one. The sample holds some 2,500,000 clones, over 85% seen once. Material for sequencing was naive CD4+ T cells from PBMCs. Noted subset: CD45RA+ positively selected. The receptors here all came from a man aged 18 to 29 in good health. Some clones in this sample may be carry-over from other donors' samples.

Comment on this clone: One end of the junction varies from germline; a read error may be responsible. The chain couples TRBV18 to TRBJ2-7; D is ambiguous. Germline assignment: CDR1 KGHSH and CDR2 LQKENI. This CDR3 has 11 amino acids. DNA for the CDR3: TGTGCCAGCTCACCGGGCAGTGACAAGAGCTTC. This translates into CASSPGSDKSF.

The genes are TRBV10-1 and TRBJ2-2, with D perhaps matching TRBD1 (6 bases). Per germline, CDR1 WNHNN and CDR2 SYGVQD (reference sequence). The CDR3 runs to 14 residues. The V gene lost 10 bases and the J gene lost 0 bases, with 12 bases spanning the gap. This CDR3 is CAIAGTSNTGELFF. The CDR3 DNA is TGCGCCATCGCCGGGACATCGAACACCGGGGAGCTGTTTTTT.

The gene calls are TRBV30 and TRBJ2-2; 8 nucleotides align to TRBD1. Germline-derived CDR1 and CDR2 are GTSNPN and SVGIG (reference sequence). CDR3 length: 15 residues. The trim removed 2 bases at V and 3 bases at J, leaving 5 bases unmatched. The CDR3 is CAWSLLDRDTGELFF. CDR3 nucleotide sequence: TGTGCCTGGAGTCTGCTGGACAGGGACACCGGGGAGCTGTTTTTT.

The CDR3 bases are TGTGCCAGCAGCTTAGAGCCACTTCGTGGAAACACAGATACGCAGTATTTT. It is translated as CASSLEPLRGNTDTQYF. This rearrangement joins TRBV7-3 to TRBJ2-3; D remains ambiguous. Germline values: CDR1 SGHTA, CDR2 FQGTGA. The V end lost 2 bases, the J end lost 2 bases, and 17 bases lay between the germline ends. This CDR3 region has 17 residues.